This T cell receptor beta chain is drawn from a study of T cell responses to AZD1222 COVID-19 vaccine. This CDR3 is 11 amino acids long. V was pared by 5 bases and J by 9 bases, with 8 bases between. Per germline, CDR1 MNHEY and CDR2 SMNVEV (reference sequence). This clone has only one observation. The assay was immunoSEQ multiplex PCR, and TCRdb's table has in-frame clones only and misses some. The sample includes 150,000 to 200,000 clones, 85% to 95% of them seen just once. V is TRBV27 and J is TRBJ2-1, with D unclear. The sequenced sample was peripheral blood, obtained on day 0 of AZD1222 vaccination. The receptor's source is an adult in good health. Here the CDR3 DNA reads TGTGCCAGCAGTAAAAAGGGTGAGCAGTTCTTC. Encoded protein: CASSKKGEQFF.